This entry lists 25 T cell receptor beta chains sequenced from one sample in a study of cytomegalovirus exposure and HLA in healthy donors. PCR primers comprised 60 Vbeta and 13 Jbeta primers. Clones were sequenced by immunoSEQ multiplex PCR, and TCRdb holds only the in-frame ones, with some missing. The table records around 130,000 clones, about 8.5% of them present only once. The sequenced material came from PBMCs. These receptors all stem from a man aged 35 to 55 in good health and CMV-seronegative.

The chain carries TRBV27 and TRBJ1-1; 7 positions agree with TRBD1. CDR1 and CDR2 (germline): MNHEY, SMNVEV (reference sequence). The trim removed 6 bases at V and 1 base at J, leaving 5 bases unmatched. CDR3 length: 14 residues. CDR3 DNA sequence: TGTGCCAGCAGCTCGGGACAGTCGAACACTGAAGCTTTCTTT. This gives the protein CASSSGQSNTEAFF.

A few counts support this clone. The CDR3 DNA follows: TGCGCCAGCAGCACCCTAGCGGGGGACACAGATACGCAGTATTTT. Its protein is CASSTLAGDTDTQYF. V gene TRBV4-1 combines with J gene TRBJ2-3, with TRBD2 matching over 10 bases. The CDR3 loop spans 15 amino acids. Germline loops: CDR1 MGHRA, CDR2 YSYEKL. V gave up 5 bases and J gave up 2 bases; unmatched junction bases: 4.

This clone has more than one count but fewer than ten. The J gene is TRBJ2-5, the V gene TRBV6-6; 13 nucleotides agree with TRBD2. With V trimmed by 5 bases and J by 2 bases, 5 bases remained unmatched. CDR3 length: 16 residues. Germline CDR1 reads MNHNY; CDR2 reads SVGAGI (reference sequence). Written as DNA, the CDR3 is TGTGCCAGCAGTCAGGGACTAGCGGGGAGACAAGAGACCCAGTACTTC. Residues: CASSQGLAGRQETQYF.

The gene calls are TRBV4-1 and TRBJ2-1; TRBD2 matches 12 bases. This CDR3 comprises 16 residues. V dropped 0 bases and J dropped 9; count of bases not matched to a gene: 6. CDR1 and CDR2 from the germline V gene are MGHRA and YSYEKL. For the CDR3, the DNA is TGCGCCAGCAGCCAAGATCGGCTAGCGGGGGGGCTTGAGCAGTTCTTC. Protein: CASSQDRLAGGLEQFF.

This clone was picked up a small number of times. The gene calls are TRBV6-4 and TRBJ2-3, with TRBD2 matching over 11 bases. The V segment lost 5 bases and the J segment 4 bases; nucleotides outside the gene matches: 5. Germline V gene sequence: CDR1 MRHNA, CDR2 SNTAGT. This CDR3 region has 15 residues. CDR3 nucleotide sequence: TGTGCCAGCAGTTTACTAGCGGGGGCATCAGATACGCAGTATTTT. Translation: CASSLLAGASDTQYF.

This clone turned up a few times. The chain has TRBV19 and TRBJ1-2, with D maybe TRBD1 (5 bases). The CDR3 length is 15 residues. Per the germline V gene, CDR1 is LNHDA and CDR2 is SQIVND (reference sequence). Trimming took 4 bases from V and 2 from J, leaving 14 bases between them. The CDR3 DNA is TGTGCCAGTAGTAATGAGGCAGGGAGGAACTATGGCTACACCTTC. Its protein is CASSNEAGRNYGYTF.

This clone was picked up a small number of times. This chain uses TRBV29-1 with TRBJ2-3; 10 bases map to TRBD2. The trim removed 3 bases at V and 5 bases at J, leaving 5 bases unmatched. Looked up from germline, CDR1 is SQVTM and CDR2 is ANQGSEA. The CDR3 totals 14 residues. CDR3 amino acids: CSVDSGGAQDTQYF. The CDR3 DNA follows: TGCAGCGTTGACAGCGGGGGGGCCCAAGATACGCAGTATTTT.

This chain uses TRBV30 with TRBJ2-4; possible D gene TRBD2, 6 bases. The CDR3 consists of 13 residues. The germline V gene encodes CDR1 GTSNPN and CDR2 SVGIG (reference sequence). V was pared by 5 bases and J by 1 base, with 9 bases between. The CDR3: CAWGRDAKNIQYF. CDR3 in DNA: TGTGCCTGGGGGCGGGATGCCAAAAACATTCAGTACTTC.

This sequence joins TRBV29-1 and TRBJ1-1, with D tentatively TRBD1 (5 bases). In germline, CDR1 is SQVTM, CDR2 ANQGSEA. The ends were cut back, 4 bases at V and 4 bases at J, with 16 bases in the middle. This CDR3 is built from 14 residues. CDR3 in amino acids: CSVVLGGVVTEAFF. CDR3 in DNA: TGCAGCGTTGTCTTGGGGGGGGTTGTCACTGAAGCTTTCTTT.

V usage is TRBV19 and J usage is TRBJ2-7; a weak D match, TRBD1 (6 bases). Trimming stripped 1 base from V and 2 bases from J, with 15 bases between. This CDR3 has 16 residues. From germline, CDR1 is LNHDA and CDR2 SQIVND (reference sequence). The CDR3 reads CASSIVGAVAPYEQYF. The CDR3 nucleotides read TGTGCCAGTAGTATAGTGGGGGCGGTGGCGCCCTACGAGCAGTACTTC.

The rearrangement links TRBV7-6 to TRBJ2-1; the match to TRBD2 covers 14 bases. This CDR3 has 16 amino acids. With V trimmed by 5 bases and J by 4 bases, 4 bases remained unmatched. Per germline, CDR1 SGHVS and CDR2 FNYEAQ. This CDR3 is CASSNGLAGGYNEQFF. The CDR3 DNA reads as TGTGCCAGCAGCAACGGACTAGCGGGGGGATACAATGAGCAGTTCTTC.

There are a few counts of this clone. The J gene is TRBJ1-2, the V gene TRBV2, with a possible D match to TRBD1 (5 bases). Per the germline V gene, CDR1 is SNHLY and CDR2 is FYNNEI. The length of the CDR3 is 11 residues. V lost 7 bases and J lost 8, with 11 bases in between. The CDR3 region has the DNA TGTGCCAGCAATGGGCGGGGCGGCTACACCTTC. Translated, it gives CASNGRGGYTF.

This clone was detected many times. The J gene is TRBJ1-2, the V gene TRBV2; 8 positions match TRBD1. Looked up from germline, CDR1 is SNHLY and CDR2 is FYNNEI. Germline trimming cut 1 base from V and 4 bases from J; bases unmatched to any gene: 5. The CDR3 has 15 residues. CDR3 in amino acids: CASSEGQGAGYGYTF. The CDR3 DNA reads as TGTGCCAGCAGTGAAGGGCAGGGGGCGGGCTATGGCTACACCTTC.

This clone was observed a handful of times. The same CDR3 arises from other DNA sequences in this sample as well. The chain is built from TRBV6-5 and TRBJ1-1, with a possible D match to TRBD1 (5 bases). Deletions cut 0 bases from V and 3 bases from J, with 8 bases between. Germline CDR1 reads MNHEY; CDR2 reads SVGAGI. The length of the CDR3 is 14 residues. The CDR3 DNA follows: TGTGCCAGCAGTTACTCGGGGGGGTACACTGAAGCTTTCTTT. Its protein is CASSYSGGYTEAFF.

The chain uses TRBV19 and TRBJ1-4; D is ambiguous. Trimming took 7 bases from V and 8 from J, leaving 17 bases between them. CDR1 and CDR2 (germline): LNHDA, SQIVND (reference sequence). CDR3 length: 14 residues. Here the CDR3 DNA reads TGTGCCAGTAAGGTGGCTTCCGAGGGCGAAAAACTGTTTTTT. It encodes CASKVASEGEKLFF. The full variable domain, with the rest looked up from reference TRBV19 and TRBJ1-4, is DGGITQSPKYLFRKEGQNVTLSCEQNLNHDAMYWYRQDPGQGLRLIYYSQIVNDFQKGDIAEGYSVSREKKESFPLTVTSAQKNPTAFYLCASKVASEGEKLFFGSGTQLSVL.

Only a few counts were recorded for this clone. This CDR3 is CASSETGIRGYTF. The CDR3 region has the DNA TGTGCCAGCAGCGAGACAGGGATTCGGGGCTACACCTTC. The chain has TRBV7-2 and TRBJ1-2; 7 bases line up with TRBD1. Germline V gene sequence: CDR1 SGHTA, CDR2 FQGNSA. V was pared by 5 bases and J by 8 bases, with 8 bases of the junction left unmatched. The CDR3 runs to 13 residues. Drawing the rest from reference TRBV7-2 and TRBJ1-2, the complete variable domain is GAGVSQSPSNKVTEKGKDVELRCDPISGHTALYWYRQSLGQGLEFLIYFQGNSAPDKSGLPSDRFSAERTGGSVSTLTIQRTQQEDSAVYLCASSETGIRGYTFGSGTRLTVV.

This clone has more than one count but fewer than ten. The genes are TRBV11-2 and TRBJ2-2; no definite D call. The CDR3 extends over 15 amino acids. Looked up from germline, CDR1 is SGHAT and CDR2 is FQNNGV. V lost 7 bases and J lost 6, with 18 bases in between. CDR3 region: CASNDLGRSPGELFF. The CDR3 region has the DNA TGTGCCAGCAACGACCTCGGCAGGTCCCCCGGGGAGCTGTTTTTT.

The chain has TRBV29-1 and TRBJ2-7; 8 positions match TRBD2. V dropped 6 bases and J dropped 3; count of bases not matched to a gene: 13. The germline V gene has CDR1 SQVTM and CDR2 ANQGSEA. The CDR3 totals 15 residues. The CDR3 here is CSVGVGGGLGYEQYF. DNA for the CDR3: TGCAGCGTCGGAGTCGGGGGGGGATTGGGCTACGAGCAGTACTTC.

This clone showed up just a few times. The V call is TRBV6-6, the J call TRBJ2-7; 9 bases match TRBD1. Trimming cost V 6 bases and J 6 bases; bases outside gene matches: 9. The CDR3 extends over 14 amino acids. CDR1 and CDR2 from the germline V gene are MNHNY and SVGAGI (reference sequence). Here the CDR3 DNA reads TGTGCCAGCAGGACCCAGGGACAGGGAGTCGAGCAGTACTTC. Protein: CASRTQGQGVEQYF.

The rearrangement uses TRBV11-2 and TRBJ2-5, with D perhaps matching TRBD1 (5 bases). Deletions cut 0 bases from V and 2 bases from J, with 7 bases between. Germline values: CDR1 SGHAT, CDR2 FQNNGV. This CDR3 comprises 14 residues. CDR3 nucleotide sequence: TGTGCCAGCAGCTTAGACAGGGTGCAAGAGACCCAGTACTTC. This sequence encodes CASSLDRVQETQYF.

This chain links TRBV18 with TRBJ1-2; 12 bases align to TRBD1. This CDR3 contains 14 residues. CDR1 is KGHSH, CDR2 LQKENI, per germline. V lost 6 bases, J lost 7 bases, and 6 bases stayed unmatched. The CDR3 DNA follows: TGTGCCAGCTCTGGGACAGGGGGCGTCGGTGGCTACACCTTC. Protein: CASSGTGGVGGYTF.

The chain joins TRBV5-1 to TRBJ1-4; the match to TRBD1 covers 7 bases. With 5 bases clipped from V and 5 bases from J, the junction kept 12 bases outside the gene matches. Looked up from germline, CDR1 is SGHRS and CDR2 is YFSETQ. The CDR3 totals 16 residues. CDR3 in DNA: TGCGCCAGCAGATTGCGACAGGGAGGAACGAATGAAAAACTGTTTTTT. Translated, it gives CASRLRQGGTNEKLFF.

The chain joins TRBV6-5 to TRBJ1-6, with a tentative D call TRBD1 (5 bases). The CDR3 loop spans 12 amino acids. CDR1 MNHEY and CDR2 SVGAGI come from the germline V gene. V was cut by 4 bases and J by 10 bases, with 8 bases left in between. CDR3 DNA sequence: TGTGCCAGCAGTTCCCCAGGGTCACCCCTCCACTTT. This sequence encodes CASSSPGSPLHF.

A few counts support this clone. V is TRBV2 and J is TRBJ2-1; D possibly corresponds to TRBD2 (5 bases). Germline CDR1 and CDR2: SNHLY and FYNNEI. This CDR3 comprises 13 residues. Trimming took off 7 bases at V and 9 bases at J, with 16 bases between the two ends. CDR3 sequence: CASTQDRRGEQFF. CDR3 nucleotides: TGTGCCAGCACCCAGGACCGACGGGGTGAGCAGTTCTTC.

This clone has only a few counts. The V call is TRBV18, the J call TRBJ2-7; 8 bases are a match to TRBD1. Germline trimming cut 6 bases from V and 2 bases from J; bases unmatched to any gene: 6. Germline-derived CDR1 and CDR2 are KGHSH and LQKENI. CDR3 length equals 14 residues. The CDR3, as DNA: TGTGCCAGCTCTAGAGACAGGGGAGCCTACGAGCAGTACTTC. It is translated as CASSRDRGAYEQYF.